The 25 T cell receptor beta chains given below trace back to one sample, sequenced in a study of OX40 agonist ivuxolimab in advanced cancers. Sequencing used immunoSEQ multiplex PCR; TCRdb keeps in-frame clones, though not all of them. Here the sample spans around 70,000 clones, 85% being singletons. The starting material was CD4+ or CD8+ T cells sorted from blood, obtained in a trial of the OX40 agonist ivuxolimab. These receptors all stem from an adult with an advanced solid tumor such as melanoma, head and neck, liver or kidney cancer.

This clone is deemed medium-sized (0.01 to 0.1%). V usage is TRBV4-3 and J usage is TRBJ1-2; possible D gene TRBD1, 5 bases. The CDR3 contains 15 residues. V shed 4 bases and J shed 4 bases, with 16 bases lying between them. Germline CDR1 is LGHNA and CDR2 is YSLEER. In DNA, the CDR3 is TGCGCCAGCAGCCCGGGGACCACTTCCCTCTATGGCTACACCTTC. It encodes CASSPGTTSLYGYTF.

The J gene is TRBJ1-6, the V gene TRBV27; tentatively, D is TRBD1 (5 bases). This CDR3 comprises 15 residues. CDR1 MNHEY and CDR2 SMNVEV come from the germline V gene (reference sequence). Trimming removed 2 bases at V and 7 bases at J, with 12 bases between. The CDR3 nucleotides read TGTGCCAGCAGTTTAGTCGGACGGGGGAATTCACCCCTCCACTTT. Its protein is CASSLVGRGNSPLHF.

The CDR3 coding sequence is TGTGCCAGCAGCGCCCGGGACAGGGCAGGACAGTACTTC. Its protein product is CASSARDRAGQYF. J is TRBJ2-4 and V is TRBV7-9, with 9 bases aligning to TRBD1. The CDR3 loop spans 13 amino acids. Per germline, CDR1 SEHNR and CDR2 FQNEAQ (reference sequence). Germline trimming cut 5 bases from V and 13 bases from J; bases unmatched to any gene: 9.

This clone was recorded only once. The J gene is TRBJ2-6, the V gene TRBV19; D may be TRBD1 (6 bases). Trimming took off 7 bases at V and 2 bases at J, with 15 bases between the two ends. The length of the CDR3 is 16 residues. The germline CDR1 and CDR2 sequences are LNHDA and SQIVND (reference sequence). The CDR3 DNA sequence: TGTGCCAGTACCCTCGGCAGGGGAGCTGGGGCCAACGTCCTGACTTTC. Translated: CASTLGRGAGANVLTF.

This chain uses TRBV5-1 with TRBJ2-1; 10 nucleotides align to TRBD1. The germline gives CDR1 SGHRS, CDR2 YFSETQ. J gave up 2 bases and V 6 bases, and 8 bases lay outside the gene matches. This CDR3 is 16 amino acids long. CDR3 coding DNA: TGCGCCAGCACAAAATCGACAGGGGGCACCTACAATGAGCAGTTCTTC. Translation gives CASTKSTGGTYNEQFF.

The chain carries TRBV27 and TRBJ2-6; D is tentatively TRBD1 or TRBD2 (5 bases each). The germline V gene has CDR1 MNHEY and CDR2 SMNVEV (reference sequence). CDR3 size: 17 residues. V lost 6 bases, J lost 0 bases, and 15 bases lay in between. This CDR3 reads CASSRGRESSGANVLTF. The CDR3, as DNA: TGTGCCAGCAGCCGGGGACGGGAAAGCTCTGGGGCCAACGTCCTGACTTTC.

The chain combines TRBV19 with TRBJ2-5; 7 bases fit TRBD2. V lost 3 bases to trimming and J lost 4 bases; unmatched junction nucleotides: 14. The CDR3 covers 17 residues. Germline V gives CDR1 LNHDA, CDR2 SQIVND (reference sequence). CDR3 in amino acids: CASSISPEGRVGETQYF. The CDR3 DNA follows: TGTGCCAGTAGTATTAGTCCGGAGGGGAGGGTGGGAGAGACCCAGTACTTC.

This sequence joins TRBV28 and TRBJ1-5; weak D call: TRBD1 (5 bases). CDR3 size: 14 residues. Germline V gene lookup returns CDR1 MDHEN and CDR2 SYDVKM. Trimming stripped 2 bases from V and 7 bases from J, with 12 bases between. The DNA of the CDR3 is TGTGCCAGCAGTTTAGGGCAGGGACGGCAGCCCCAGCATTTT. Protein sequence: CASSLGQGRQPQHF.

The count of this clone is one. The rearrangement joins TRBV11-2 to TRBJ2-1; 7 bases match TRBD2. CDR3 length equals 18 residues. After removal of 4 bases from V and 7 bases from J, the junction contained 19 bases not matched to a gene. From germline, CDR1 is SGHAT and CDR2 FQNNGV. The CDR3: CASSWEPTGGVGSNEQFF. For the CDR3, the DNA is TGTGCCAGCAGCTGGGAGCCAACGGGGGGAGTGGGGTCGAATGAGCAGTTCTTC.

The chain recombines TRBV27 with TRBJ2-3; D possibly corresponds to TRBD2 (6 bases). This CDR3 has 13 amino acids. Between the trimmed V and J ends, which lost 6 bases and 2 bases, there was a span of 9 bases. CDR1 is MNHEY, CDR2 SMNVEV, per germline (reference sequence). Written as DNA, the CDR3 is TGTGCCAGCAGAGGAGGGGCCACAGATACGCAGTATTTT. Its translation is CASRGGATDTQYF.

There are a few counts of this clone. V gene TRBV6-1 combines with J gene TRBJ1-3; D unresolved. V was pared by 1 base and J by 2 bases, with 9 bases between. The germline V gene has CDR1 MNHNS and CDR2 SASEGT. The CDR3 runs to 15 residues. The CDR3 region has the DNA TGTGCCAGCAGTGAAGAGGGTAACCCTGGAAACACCATATATTTT. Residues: CASSEEGNPGNTIYF.

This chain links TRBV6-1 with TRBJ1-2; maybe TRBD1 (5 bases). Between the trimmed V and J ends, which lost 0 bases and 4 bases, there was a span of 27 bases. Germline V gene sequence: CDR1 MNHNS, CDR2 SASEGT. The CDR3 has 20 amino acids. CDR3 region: CASSEAGNGQGDPFSYGYTF. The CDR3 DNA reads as TGTGCCAGCAGTGAAGCGGGGAATGGGCAGGGAGACCCATTTTCCTATGGCTACACCTTC.

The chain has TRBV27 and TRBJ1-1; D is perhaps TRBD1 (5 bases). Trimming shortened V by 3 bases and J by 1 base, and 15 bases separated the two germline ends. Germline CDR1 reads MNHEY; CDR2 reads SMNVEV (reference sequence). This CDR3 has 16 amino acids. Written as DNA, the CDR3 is TGTGCCAGCAGTTTGCTTTTGCTGACAGCGAACACTGAAGCTTTCTTT. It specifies CASSLLLLTANTEAFF.

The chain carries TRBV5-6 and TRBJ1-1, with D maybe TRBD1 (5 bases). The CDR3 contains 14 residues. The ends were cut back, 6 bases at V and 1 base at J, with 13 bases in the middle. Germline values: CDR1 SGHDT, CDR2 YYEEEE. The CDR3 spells CASNRGYRNTEAFF. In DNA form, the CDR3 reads TGTGCCAGCAACCGGGGCTACAGGAACACTGAAGCTTTCTTT.

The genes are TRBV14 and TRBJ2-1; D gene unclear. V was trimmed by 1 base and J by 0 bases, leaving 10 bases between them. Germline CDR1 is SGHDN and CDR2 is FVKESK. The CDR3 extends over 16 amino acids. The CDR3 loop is CASSQGSSGSYNEQFF. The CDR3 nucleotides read TGTGCCAGCAGCCAAGGGTCGTCAGGCTCCTACAATGAGCAGTTCTTC. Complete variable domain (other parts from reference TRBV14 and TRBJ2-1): EAGVTQFPSHSVIEKGQTVTLRCDPISGHDNLYWYRRVMGKEIKFLLHFVKESKQDESGMPNNRFLAERTGGTYSTLKVQPAELEDSGVYFCASSQGSSGSYNEQFFGPGTRLTVL.

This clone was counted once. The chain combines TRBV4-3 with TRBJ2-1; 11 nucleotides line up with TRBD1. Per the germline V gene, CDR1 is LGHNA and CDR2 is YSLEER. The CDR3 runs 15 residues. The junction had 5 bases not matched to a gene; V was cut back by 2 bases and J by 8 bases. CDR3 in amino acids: CASSQTGTGGHEQFF. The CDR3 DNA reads TGCGCCAGCAGCCAAACCGGGACAGGGGGTCATGAGCAGTTCTTC.

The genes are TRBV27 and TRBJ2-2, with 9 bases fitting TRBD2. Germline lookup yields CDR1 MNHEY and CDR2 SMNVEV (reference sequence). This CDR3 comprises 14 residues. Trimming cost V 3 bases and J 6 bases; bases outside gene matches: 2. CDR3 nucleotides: TGTGCCAGCAGTTTTAGCGGGAGCTCCGGGGAGCTGTTTTTT. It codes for CASSFSGSSGELFF.

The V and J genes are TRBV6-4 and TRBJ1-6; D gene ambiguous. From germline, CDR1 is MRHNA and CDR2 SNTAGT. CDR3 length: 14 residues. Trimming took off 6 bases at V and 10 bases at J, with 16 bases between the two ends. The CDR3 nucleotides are TGTGCCAGCAGCGCAGGAGGGCATCGGTCACCCCTCCACTTT. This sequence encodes CASSAGGHRSPLHF.

CDR3 bases: TGCAGCGTTGAAGACTTGGTTTCCAAGAGGAGCGGGCAGGCCAACTATGGCTACACCTTC. This codes for CSVEDLVSKRSGQANYGYTF. The rearrangement joins TRBV29-1 to TRBJ1-2; D is ambiguous. The length of the CDR3 is 20 residues. Deletions cut 0 bases from V and 2 bases from J, with 28 bases between. Germline V CDR1 and CDR2: SQVTM, ANQGSEA.

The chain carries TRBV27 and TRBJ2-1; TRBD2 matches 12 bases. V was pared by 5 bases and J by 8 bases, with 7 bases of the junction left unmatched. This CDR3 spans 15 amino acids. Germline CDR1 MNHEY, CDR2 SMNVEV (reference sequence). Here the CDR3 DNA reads TGTGCCAGCAGTCCGACTAGCGGGGGTTGGGATGAGCAGTTCTTC. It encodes CASSPTSGGWDEQFF.

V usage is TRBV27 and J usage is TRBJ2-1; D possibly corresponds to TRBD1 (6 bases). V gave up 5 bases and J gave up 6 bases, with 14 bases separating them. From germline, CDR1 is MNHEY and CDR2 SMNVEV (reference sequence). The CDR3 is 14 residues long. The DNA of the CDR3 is TGTGCCAGCAGTCCATCGACAGGCCTCAATGAGCAGTTCTTC. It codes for CASSPSTGLNEQFF.

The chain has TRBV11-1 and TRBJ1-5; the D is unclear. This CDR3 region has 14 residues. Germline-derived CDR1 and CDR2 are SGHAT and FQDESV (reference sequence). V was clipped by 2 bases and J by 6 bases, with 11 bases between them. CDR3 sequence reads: CASSLTTTGQPQHF. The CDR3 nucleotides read TGTGCCAGCAGCTTAACCACGACGGGTCAGCCCCAGCATTTT.

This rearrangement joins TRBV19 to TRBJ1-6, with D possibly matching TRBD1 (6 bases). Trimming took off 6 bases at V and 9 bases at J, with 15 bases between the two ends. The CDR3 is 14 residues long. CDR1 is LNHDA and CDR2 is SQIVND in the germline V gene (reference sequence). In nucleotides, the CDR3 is TGTGCCAGTAGCCCAGGGGCCCCCGGTTCACCCCTCCACTTT. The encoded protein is CASSPGAPGSPLHF.

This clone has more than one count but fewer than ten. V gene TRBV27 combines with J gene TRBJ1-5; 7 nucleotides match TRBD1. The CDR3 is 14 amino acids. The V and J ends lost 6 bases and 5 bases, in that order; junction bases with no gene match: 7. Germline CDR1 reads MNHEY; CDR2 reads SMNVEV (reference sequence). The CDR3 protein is CASSPGTAYQPQHF. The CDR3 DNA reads TGTGCCAGCAGCCCTGGGACAGCTTATCAGCCCCAGCATTTT.

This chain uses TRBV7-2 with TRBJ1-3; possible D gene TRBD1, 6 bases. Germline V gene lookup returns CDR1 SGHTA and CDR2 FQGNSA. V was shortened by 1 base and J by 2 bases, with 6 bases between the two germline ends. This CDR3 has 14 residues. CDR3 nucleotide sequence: TGTGCCAGCAGCTTAGACAGGGCTGGAAACACCATATATTTT. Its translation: CASSLDRAGNTIYF.